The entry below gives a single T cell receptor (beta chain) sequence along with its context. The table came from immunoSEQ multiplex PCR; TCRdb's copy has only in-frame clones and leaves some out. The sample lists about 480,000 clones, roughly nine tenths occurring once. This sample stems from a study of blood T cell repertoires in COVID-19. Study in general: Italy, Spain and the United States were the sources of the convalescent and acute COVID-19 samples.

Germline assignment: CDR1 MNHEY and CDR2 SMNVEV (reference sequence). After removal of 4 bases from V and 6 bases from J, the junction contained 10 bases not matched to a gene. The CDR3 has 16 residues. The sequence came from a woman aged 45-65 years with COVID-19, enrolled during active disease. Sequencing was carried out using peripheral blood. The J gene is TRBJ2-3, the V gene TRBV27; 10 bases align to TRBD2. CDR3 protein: CASSSELAGARDTQYF. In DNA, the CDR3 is TGTGCCAGCAGTTCGGAGCTAGCGGGGGCGAGGGATACGCAGTATTTT.